Reported below is one T cell receptor beta chain. With V trimmed by 5 bases and J by 2 bases, 7 bases remained unmatched. CDR3 length: 15 amino acids. Germline V gives CDR1 SGHDN, CDR2 FVKESK. Authors' analysis steps: Counts of nucleated cells, estimated from reference gene primer amplification, were obtained. TCRdb's copy holds only in-frame clones and misses some; the assay was immunoSEQ multiplex PCR. The DNA was the basis for D and trimming; V, J and clone size are from that table. The sample yields 97,000 or so clones, 79% seen once. This sample is drawn from a study of blood T cell repertoires in COVID-19. Study-wide context: Sites across the United States, Italy and Spain contributed samples from acute and convalescent COVID-19. T cells, B-cell-depleted T cells, or PBMCs provided the cDNA or gDNA that served as material.

The source of this sequence is a woman of 80 years or more with active or convalescent COVID-19. Sequencing was done on a sample of peripheral blood. The chain carries TRBV14 and TRBJ2-7; 9 positions match TRBD1. This CDR3 reads CASSTRTGATYEQYF. The CDR3, as DNA: TGTGCCAGCAGCACGCGGACAGGGGCCACCTACGAGCAGTACTTC. Full variable domain (outside the CDR3, taken from reference TRBV14 and TRBJ2-7): EAGVTQFPSHSVIEKGQTVTLRCDPISGHDNLYWYRRVMGKEIKFLLHFVKESKQDESGMPNNRFLAERTGGTYSTLKVQPAELEDSGVYFCASSTRTGATYEQYFGPGTRLTVT.